This record looks at one T cell receptor (beta chain) sequence and its context. No antigen is known for it. Run at survey level, the immunoSEQ assay was version v3.0. The target of sequencing was roughly 40,000-55,000 T-cell genomes per sample. TCRdb's copy holds only in-frame clones and misses some; the assay was immunoSEQ multiplex PCR. Here the sample spans around 20,000 clones, 87% being singletons. This sample stems from a study of long-term antiretroviral therapy in people with HIV. General study results and limits: Post-ART samples showed increased diversity that remained below transplant donor control levels. CDR3 lengths in HIV samples spanned a narrower range than controls.

Cryopreserved PBMC samples of roughly 0.95-10 million cells were used for DNA extraction. Germline lookup yields CDR1 SEHNR and CDR2 FQNEAQ (reference sequence). V lost 7 bases and J 2 bases, leaving 14 bases between the germline ends. This CDR3 region has 15 residues. The rearrangement links TRBV7-9 to TRBJ2-2, with no clear D. The material sequenced was unsorted PBMCs, taken 2.6 years after starting antiretroviral therapy. This clonotype was obtained from a woman between 50 and 59 years old with HIV. CDR3 region: CASTRRQSNTGELFF. CDR3 sequence (DNA): TGTGCCAGCACCCGACGGCAAAGCAACACCGGGGAGCTGTTTTTT.